The clone carrying this TCR beta chain was observed many times. TCRdb redid the calling of the RT-PCR reads with MiXCR, one entry per CDR3 protein. The sample carries roughly 540,000 distinct CDR3 sequences, roughly 23% recorded once. This sample was included in a study of response to subunit inactivated influenza vaccine. CDR3 length equals 16 residues. V lost 8 bases and J lost 3, with 23 bases in between. From germline, CDR1 is MDHEN and CDR2 SYDVKM. These sequences were also reported in another study, on T cells expressing NK-cell markers. As that report states: Beta-chain TCR cDNA was generated via 5'RACE template switching with UMIs. T cells sorted in several experiments were restricted to alpha-beta TCR T cells by an anti-gamma-delta TCR antibody. Of the CD8+ T cells in roughly 6 donors, about 1.0-7.0% belonged to dominant NKG2C+ clonotypes. The CD3+CD56-NKG2C+ fraction was also led by these clonotypes in several donors. No clear determination of HCMV specificity was made for expanded NKG2C+ T cell clones.

The receptor was derived from a man aged 45 to 65 who received an inactivated influenza vaccine. This specimen consisted of CD4+ T cells sorted from PBMCs, obtained 11 to 12 days after vaccination. J is TRBJ2-7 and V is TRBV28, with D perhaps assigned TRBD1 or TRBD2 (5 bases each). CDR3 in amino acids: CASPFGAEPFFYEQYF. The DNA of the CDR3 is TGTGCCAGCCCTTTCGGGGCAGAACCCTTTTTCTACGAGCAGTACTTC.